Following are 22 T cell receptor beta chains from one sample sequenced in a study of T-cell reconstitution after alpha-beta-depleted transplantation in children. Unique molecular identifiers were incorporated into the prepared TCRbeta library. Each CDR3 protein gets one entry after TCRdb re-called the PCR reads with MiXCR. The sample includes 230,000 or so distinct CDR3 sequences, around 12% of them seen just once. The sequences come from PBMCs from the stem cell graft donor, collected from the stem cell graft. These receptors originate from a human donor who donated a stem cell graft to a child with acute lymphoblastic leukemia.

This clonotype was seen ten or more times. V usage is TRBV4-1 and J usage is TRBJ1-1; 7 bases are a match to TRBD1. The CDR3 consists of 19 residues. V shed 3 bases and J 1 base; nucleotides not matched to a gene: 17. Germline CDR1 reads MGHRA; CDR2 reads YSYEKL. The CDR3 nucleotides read TGCGCCAGCAGCCACCCGAACCCCATACAGGGGCACAGGAACACTGAAGCTTTCTTT. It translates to CASSHPNPIQGHRNTEAFF.

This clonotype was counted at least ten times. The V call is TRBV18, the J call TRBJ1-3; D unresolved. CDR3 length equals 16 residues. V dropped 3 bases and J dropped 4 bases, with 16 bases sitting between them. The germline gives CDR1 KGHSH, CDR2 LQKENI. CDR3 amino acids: CASSPSGPGGGNTIYF. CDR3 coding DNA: TGTGCCAGCTCACCTTCAGGACCAGGAGGGGGAAACACCATATATTTT.

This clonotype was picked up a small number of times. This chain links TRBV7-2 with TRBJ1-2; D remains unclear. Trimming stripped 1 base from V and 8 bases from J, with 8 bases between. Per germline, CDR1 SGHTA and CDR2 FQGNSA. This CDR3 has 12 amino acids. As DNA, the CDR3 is TGTGCCAGCAGCTTAGATATTGGAGGCTACACCTTC. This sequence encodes CASSLDIGGYTF.

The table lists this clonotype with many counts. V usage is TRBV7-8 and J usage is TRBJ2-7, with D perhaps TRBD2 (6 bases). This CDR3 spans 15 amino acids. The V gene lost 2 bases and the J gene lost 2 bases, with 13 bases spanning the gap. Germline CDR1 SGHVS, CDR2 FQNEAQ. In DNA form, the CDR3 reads TGTGCCAGCAGCTTAATGTTCCGGACTACCTACGAGCAGTACTTC. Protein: CASSLMFRTTYEQYF. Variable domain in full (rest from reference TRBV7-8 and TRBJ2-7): GAGVSQSPRYKVAKRGQDVALRCDPISGHVSLFWYQQALGQGPEFLTYFQNEAQLDKSGLPSDRFFAERPEGSVSTLKIQRTQQEDSAVYLCASSLMFRTTYEQYFGPGTRLTVT.

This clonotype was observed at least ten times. This chain's CDR3 is CSARGTSGRHEQFF. CDR3 bases: TGCAGTGCTAGGGGGACTAGCGGGAGGCATGAGCAGTTCTTC. The chain recombines TRBV20-1 with TRBJ2-1, with 15 positions matching TRBD2. This CDR3 comprises 14 residues. Per the germline V gene, CDR1 is DFQATT and CDR2 is SNEGSKA (reference sequence). V was pared by 3 bases and J by 8 bases, with 2 bases of the junction left unmatched.

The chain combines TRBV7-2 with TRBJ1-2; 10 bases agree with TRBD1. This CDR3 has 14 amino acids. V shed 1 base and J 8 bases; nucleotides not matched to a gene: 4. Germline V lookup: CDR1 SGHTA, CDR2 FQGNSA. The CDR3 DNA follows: TGTGCCAGCAGCTTAGGTGGGACAGGGGACGGCTACACCTTC. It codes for CASSLGGTGDGYTF.

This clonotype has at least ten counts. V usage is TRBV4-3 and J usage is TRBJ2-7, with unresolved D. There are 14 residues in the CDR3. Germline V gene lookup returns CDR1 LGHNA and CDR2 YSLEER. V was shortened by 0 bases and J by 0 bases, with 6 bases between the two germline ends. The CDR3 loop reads CASSQDIFSYEQYF. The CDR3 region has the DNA TGCGCCAGCAGCCAAGATATATTCTCCTACGAGCAGTACTTC.

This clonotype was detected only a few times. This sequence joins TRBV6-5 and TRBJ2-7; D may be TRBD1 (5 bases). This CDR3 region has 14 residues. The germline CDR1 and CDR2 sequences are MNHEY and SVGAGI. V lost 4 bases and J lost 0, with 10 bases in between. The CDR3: CASSFDSSSYEQYF. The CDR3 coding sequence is TGTGCCAGCAGTTTCGACAGCAGCTCCTACGAGCAGTACTTC.

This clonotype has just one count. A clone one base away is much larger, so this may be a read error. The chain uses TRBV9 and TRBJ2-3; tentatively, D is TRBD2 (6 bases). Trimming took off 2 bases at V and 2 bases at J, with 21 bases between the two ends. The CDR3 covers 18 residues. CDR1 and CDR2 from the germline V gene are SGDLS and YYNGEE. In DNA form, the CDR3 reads TGTGCCAGCAGCGTCCGGAGGGGCGTCAGACCCTCCACAGATACGCAGTATTTT. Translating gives CASSVRRGVRPSTDTQYF.

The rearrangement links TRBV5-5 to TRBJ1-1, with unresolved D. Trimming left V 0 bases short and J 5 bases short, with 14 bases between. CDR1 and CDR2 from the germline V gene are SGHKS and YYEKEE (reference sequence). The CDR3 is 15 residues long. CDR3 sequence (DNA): TGTGCCAGCAGCTTGGAATCCGGGATGGGGACTGAAGCTTTCTTT. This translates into CASSLESGMGTEAFF.

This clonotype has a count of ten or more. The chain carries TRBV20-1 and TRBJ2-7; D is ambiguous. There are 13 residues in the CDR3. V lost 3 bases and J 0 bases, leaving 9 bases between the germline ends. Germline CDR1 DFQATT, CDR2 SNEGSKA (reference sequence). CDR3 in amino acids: CSASQFSSYEQYF. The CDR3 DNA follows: TGCAGTGCTAGCCAATTCTCCTCCTACGAGCAGTACTTC.

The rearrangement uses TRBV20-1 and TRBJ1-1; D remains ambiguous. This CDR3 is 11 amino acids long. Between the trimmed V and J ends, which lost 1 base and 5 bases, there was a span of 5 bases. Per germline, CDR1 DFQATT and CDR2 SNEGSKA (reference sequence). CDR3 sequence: CSARGQTEAFF. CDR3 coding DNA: TGCAGTGCTAGAGGGCAGACTGAAGCTTTCTTT.

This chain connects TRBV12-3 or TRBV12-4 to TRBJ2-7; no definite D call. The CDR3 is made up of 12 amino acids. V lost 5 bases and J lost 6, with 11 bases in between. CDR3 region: CASSIGVGEQYF. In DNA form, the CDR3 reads TGTGCCAGCAGTATTGGGGTAGGCGAGCAGTACTTC.

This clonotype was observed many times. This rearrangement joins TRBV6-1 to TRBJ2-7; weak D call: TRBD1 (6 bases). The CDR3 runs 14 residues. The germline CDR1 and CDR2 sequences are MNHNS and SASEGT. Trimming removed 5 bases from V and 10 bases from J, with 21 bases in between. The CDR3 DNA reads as TGTGCCAGCAGTACCCGGACAGCGGACCTGGACCAGTACTTC. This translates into CASSTRTADLDQYF.

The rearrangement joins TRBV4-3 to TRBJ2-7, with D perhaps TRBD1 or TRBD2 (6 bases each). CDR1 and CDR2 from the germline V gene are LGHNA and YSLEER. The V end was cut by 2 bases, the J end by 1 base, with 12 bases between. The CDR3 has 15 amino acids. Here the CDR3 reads CASSQSGGGSYEQYF. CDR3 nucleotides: TGCGCCAGCAGCCAAAGTGGAGGGGGGTCCTACGAGCAGTACTTC.

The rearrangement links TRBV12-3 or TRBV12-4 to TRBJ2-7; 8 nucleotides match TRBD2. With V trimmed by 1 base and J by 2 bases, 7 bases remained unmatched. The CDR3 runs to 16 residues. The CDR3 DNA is TGTGCCAGCAGTTTAGTGGTTGGCGGGGGGCCCTACGAGCAGTACTTC. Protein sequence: CASSLVVGGGPYEQYF.

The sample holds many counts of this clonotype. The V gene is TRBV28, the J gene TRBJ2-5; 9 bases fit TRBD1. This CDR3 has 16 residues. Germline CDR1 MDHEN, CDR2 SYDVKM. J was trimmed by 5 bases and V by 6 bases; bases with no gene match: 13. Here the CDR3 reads CASRLVPGQGRETQYF. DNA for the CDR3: TGTGCCAGCAGACTCGTACCGGGACAGGGAAGGGAGACCCAGTACTTC.

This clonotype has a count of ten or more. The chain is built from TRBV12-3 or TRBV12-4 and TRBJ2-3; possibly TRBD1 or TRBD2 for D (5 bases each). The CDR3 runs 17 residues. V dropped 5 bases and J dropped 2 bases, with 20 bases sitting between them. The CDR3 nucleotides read TGTGCCAGCAGTCCCCTGGGGGAAATCGCCATCACAGATACGCAGTATTTT. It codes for CASSPLGEIAITDTQYF.

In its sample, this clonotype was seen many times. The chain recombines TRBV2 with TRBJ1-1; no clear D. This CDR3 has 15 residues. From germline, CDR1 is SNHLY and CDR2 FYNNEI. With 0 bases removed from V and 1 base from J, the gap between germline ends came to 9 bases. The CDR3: CASSEAQRPNTEAFF. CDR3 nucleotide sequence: TGTGCCAGCAGTGAAGCGCAGAGGCCGAACACTGAAGCTTTCTTT.

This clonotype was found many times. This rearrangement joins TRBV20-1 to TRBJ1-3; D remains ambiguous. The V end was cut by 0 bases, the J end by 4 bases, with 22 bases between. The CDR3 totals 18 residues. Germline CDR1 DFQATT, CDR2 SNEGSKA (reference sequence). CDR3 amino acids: CSARDWNQPGNTGNTIYF. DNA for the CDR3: TGCAGTGCTAGAGATTGGAATCAACCGGGAAATACCGGAAACACCATATATTTT.

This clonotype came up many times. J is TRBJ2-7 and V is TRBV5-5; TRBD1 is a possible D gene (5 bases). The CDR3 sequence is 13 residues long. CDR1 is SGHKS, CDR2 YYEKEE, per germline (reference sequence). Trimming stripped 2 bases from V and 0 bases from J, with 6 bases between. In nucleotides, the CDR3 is TGTGCCAGCAGCTTTCAGGGCTCCTACGAGCAGTACTTC. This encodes CASSFQGSYEQYF.

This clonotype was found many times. This CDR3 reads CSVLLSVPTSATYNEQFF. The CDR3 region has the DNA TGCAGCGTTCTCCTTTCAGTCCCCACTAGCGCAACCTACAATGAGCAGTTCTTC. The chain uses TRBV29-1 and TRBJ2-1; 7 bases align to TRBD2. J gave up 2 bases and V 5 bases, and 18 bases lay outside the gene matches. This CDR3 spans 18 amino acids. In germline, CDR1 is SQVTM, CDR2 ANQGSEA.